The subject of this entry is one T cell receptor beta chain. Its target is not known. Clones were read by immunoSEQ multiplex PCR, and TCRdb kept only the in-frame ones, dropping some. The repertoire consists of some 96,000 clones, with 75% to 85% occurring once and the leading ten covering under 20%. Each patient's relapse followed autologous stem cell transplantation, and brentuximab vedotin exposure varied. This sample is drawn from a study of PD-1 blockade in classical Hodgkin lymphoma. At the level of the study: Nivolumab dosed at 3 mg/kg went to patients intravenously every 2 weeks.

J was trimmed by 5 bases and V by 3 bases; bases with no gene match: 3. From germline, CDR1 is ENHRY and CDR2 SYGVKD. The CDR3 sequence is 14 residues long. Study conclusions and caveats: By C4D1 there was a significant rise in CD4+ TCR diversity but not in CD8+ TCR diversity. The diversity seen at baseline in complete responders resembled that of newly diagnosed patients.

The sequence was collected from a human donor with classical Hodgkin lymphoma. The chain employs TRBV10-3 and TRBJ2-7, with 11 bases identical to TRBD1. Source: peripheral blood mononuclear cells (PBMCs), taken before the second cycle of nivolumab. The CDR3 DNA reads TGTGCCATCAGTGACGGGACAGGGGGGAACGAGCAGTACTTC. The encoded protein is CAISDGTGGNEQYF.